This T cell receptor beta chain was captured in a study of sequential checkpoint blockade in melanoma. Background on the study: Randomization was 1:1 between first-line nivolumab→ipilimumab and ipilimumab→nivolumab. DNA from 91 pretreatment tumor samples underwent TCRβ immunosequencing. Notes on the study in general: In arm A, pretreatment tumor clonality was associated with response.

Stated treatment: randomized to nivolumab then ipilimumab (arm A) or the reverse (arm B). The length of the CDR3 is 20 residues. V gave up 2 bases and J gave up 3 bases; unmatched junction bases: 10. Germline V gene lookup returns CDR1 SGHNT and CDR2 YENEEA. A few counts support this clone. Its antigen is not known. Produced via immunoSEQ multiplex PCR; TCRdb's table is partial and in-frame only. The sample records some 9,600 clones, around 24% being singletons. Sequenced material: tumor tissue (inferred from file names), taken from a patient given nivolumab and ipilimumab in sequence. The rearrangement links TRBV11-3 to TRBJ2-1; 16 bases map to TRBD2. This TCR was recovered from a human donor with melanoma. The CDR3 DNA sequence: TGTGCCAGCAGCTTAAATCCAGGGACTAGCGGGAGGGGGTTCTACAATGAGCAGTTCTTC. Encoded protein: CASSLNPGTSGRGFYNEQFF.